The T cell receptor (beta chain) described here comes from a study of T cell responses to AZD1222 COVID-19 vaccine (dated by TCRdb to about 2021). A note on the overall study: TCR sequencing covered over 230 trial participants: nearly 210 given two doses of AZD1222 and approximately 26 given two doses of MenACWY control vaccine. Trial participants were enrolled into age subgroups of 18-55, 56-69 and 70-plus years, which contained about 150, 27 and 61 TCR-sequenced participants, respectively.

Comments on this clone: No cognate antigen has been identified for it. No clone much larger than this one lies a single base away; base qualities are absent.

The CDR3 regions of human TCRbeta chains were subjected to immunosequencing. From the authors' description of their analysis: TCRs in the repertoires were compared against a reference library of SARS-CoV-2-specific TCRs that had been generated with the MIRA antigen-specificity platform. Breadth was defined as the fraction of unique TCRs that were SARS-CoV-2-associated, and depth was defined as the fraction of total T cells that were SARS-CoV-2-associated. Using the MIRA data, each spike-specific TCR was assigned both to the spike region to which the TCR was reactive and to a CD4 or CD8 class. Log10-transformed breadth and depth values were compared by one-way ANOVA with Sidak's multiple comparisons tests. TCRdb took this table from immuneACCESS and kept in-frame rearrangements with V and J called. Such tables lack part of the clones; where checked against another copy, unresolved V genes explain under half of the gap, and the rest is unexplained. V and J calls and clone size are copied from that table; D and trimming were computed from the DNA. In this sample the table shows 140,000 to 150,000 clones, 85% to 95% of which occur a single time. The ten biggest clones cover around 12% of the sample.

Trimming takes 4 bases off V and 4 bases off J; junction bases not matched to a gene: 16. CDR1 SGDLS and CDR2 YYNGEE are derived from the germline V gene. Inclusive of the bounding cysteine and phenylalanine, the CDR3 is 17 residues long. Of the read, only the CDR3 DNA is kept; its 51 bases are in frame from base 1. Results and caveats for the whole study, not just this receptor: Participants were mostly white British, with more females than males. The authors suggested clonal diversity may have been underestimated. Epitopes outside the regions mutated in the B.1.351 and B.1.1.7 variants were reportedly recognized by nearly half of the unique spike-specific TCRs. Because no samples from the day 14 peak response were available, repertoires could be characterized only after the peak T cell response. Vaccine-associated CD4 TCRs spanned the whole spike protein, with dominant responses in regions 160-218 and 743-854. A significant rise in spike-specific TCR breadth and depth was observed after two AZD1222 doses relative to day 0 and relative to MenACWY recipients. Only five to seven AZD1222 recipients were SARS-CoV-2 seropositive at baseline, limiting conclusions about previously exposed vaccinees. The 56-69-year group was small, and its depth increase did not reach significance, likely because of low power.

The sample's time point label, decoded: sample from adult after SARS-CoV-2 infection, after symptom onset. Two convalescent COVID-19 patients, sampled after symptom onset from adults with prior SARS-CoV-2 infection, were also TCR-sequenced for comparison. The sequence was collected from an adult who had recovered from COVID-19. The rearrangement combines TRBV9 with TRBJ1-1, and 7 junction bases match TRBD1. The sequencing used peripheral blood, collected after recovery from COVID-19. The CDR3 protein: CASSFTGAQNMGTEAFF. The DNA is as follows: TGTGCCAGCAGCTTCACAGGGGCCCAAAATATGGGCACTGAAGCTTTCTTT.